This T cell receptor beta chain was sequenced in a study of Ad26.COV2.S vaccination and SARS-CoV-2 variants. Study overall: Donor allocation was to the COV1001 Ad26.COV2.S trial arm. Recipients of Ad26.COV2.S got it intramuscularly, once or twice 56 days apart. Study-wide findings and caveats: Relative to placebo recipients, vaccine recipients exhibited elevated spike-specific TCR breadth.

The germline V and J ends were trimmed by 0 bases and 10 bases, with 5 bases remaining between them. The CDR3 spans 11 residues. From germline, CDR1 is SGHDT and CDR2 YYEEEE. The data were produced by immunoSEQ multiplex PCR, yet TCRdb's version contains in-frame clones alone and is incomplete. The table lists around 400,000 clones, around 82% of them singletons. Treatment indicated: about 20 received Ad26.COV2.S at low or high dose, single or two shots; 5 received placebo; per-sample allocation not given. On day 63 after the first injection, vaccine and placebo recipients gave samples. This adult donor, from Boston, was 18-55 years old. Note on this clone: Antigen specificity is unknown.

Sequencing was performed on peripheral blood, taken in a trial of Ad26.COV2.S vaccine versus placebo. The source of this sequence is a person aged 18 to 59 who received the Ad26.COV2.S COVID-19 vaccine or a placebo. This sequence joins TRBV5-6 and TRBJ2-1; D ambiguous. The CDR3 region has the DNA TGTGCCAGCAGCTTGGTGGAGGAGCAGTTCTTC. This encodes CASSLVEEQFF. Complete variable domain (other parts from reference TRBV5-6 and TRBJ2-1): DAGVTQSPTHLIKTRGQQVTLRCSPKSGHDTVSWYQQALGQGPQFIFQYYEEEERQRGNFPDRFSGHQFPNYSSELNVNALLLGDSALYLCASSLVEEQFFGPGTRLTVL.